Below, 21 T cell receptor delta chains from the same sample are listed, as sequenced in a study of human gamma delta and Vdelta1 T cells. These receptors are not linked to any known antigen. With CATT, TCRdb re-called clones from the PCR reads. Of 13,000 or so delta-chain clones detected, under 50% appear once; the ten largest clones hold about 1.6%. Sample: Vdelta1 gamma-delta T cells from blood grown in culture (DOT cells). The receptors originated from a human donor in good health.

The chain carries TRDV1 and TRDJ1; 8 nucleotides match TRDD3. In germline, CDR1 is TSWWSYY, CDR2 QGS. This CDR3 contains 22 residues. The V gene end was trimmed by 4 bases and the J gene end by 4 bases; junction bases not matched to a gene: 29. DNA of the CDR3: TGTGCTCTTGGGGTCGCCCCCTTCCCTCGTACTGGGGGCTCCAAGACTGGCGATAAACTCATCTTT. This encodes CALGVAPFPRTGGSKTGDKLIF.

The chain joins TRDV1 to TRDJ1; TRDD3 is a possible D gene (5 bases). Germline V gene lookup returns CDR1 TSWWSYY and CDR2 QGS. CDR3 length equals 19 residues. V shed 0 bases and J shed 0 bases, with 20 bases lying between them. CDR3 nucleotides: TGTGCTCTTGGGGAACTGGACGTTTGGAGGATAGGAGACACCGATAAACTCATCTTT. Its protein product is CALGELDVWRIGDTDKLIF.

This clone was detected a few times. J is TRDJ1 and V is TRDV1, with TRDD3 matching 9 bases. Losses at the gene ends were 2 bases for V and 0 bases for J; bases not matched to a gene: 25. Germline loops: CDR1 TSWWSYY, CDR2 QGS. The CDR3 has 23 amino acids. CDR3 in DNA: TGTGCTCTTGGGGAATTACAGACACTTCTCGCTCCTACTGGGGGACCCAACACCGATAAACTCATCTTT. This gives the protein CALGELQTLLAPTGGPNTDKLIF.

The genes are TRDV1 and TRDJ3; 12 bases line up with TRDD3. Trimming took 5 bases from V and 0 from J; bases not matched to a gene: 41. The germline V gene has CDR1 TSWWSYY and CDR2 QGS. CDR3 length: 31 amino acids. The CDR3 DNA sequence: TGTGCTCTTGGGACCCAACGGCCTTCCGCGTCTCAGCAGGGGGTTGATTACTGGGGGATACCCAGCTCCTGGGACACCCGACAGATGTTTTTC. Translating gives CALGTQRPSASQQGVDYWGIPSSWDTRQMFF.

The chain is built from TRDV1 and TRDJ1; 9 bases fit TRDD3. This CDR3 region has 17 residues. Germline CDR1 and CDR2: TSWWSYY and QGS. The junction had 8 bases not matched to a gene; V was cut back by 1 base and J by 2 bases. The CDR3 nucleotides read TGTGCTCTTGGGGAACGAAACTTCCTGGGGGATACCGATAAACTCATCTTT. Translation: CALGERNFLGDTDKLIF.

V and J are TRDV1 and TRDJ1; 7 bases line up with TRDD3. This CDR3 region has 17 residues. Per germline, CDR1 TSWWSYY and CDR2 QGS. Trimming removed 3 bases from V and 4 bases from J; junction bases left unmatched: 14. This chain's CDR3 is CALGDFASGGKNDKLIF. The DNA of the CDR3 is TGTGCTCTTGGGGATTTTGCGAGTGGGGGAAAGAACGATAAACTCATCTTT.

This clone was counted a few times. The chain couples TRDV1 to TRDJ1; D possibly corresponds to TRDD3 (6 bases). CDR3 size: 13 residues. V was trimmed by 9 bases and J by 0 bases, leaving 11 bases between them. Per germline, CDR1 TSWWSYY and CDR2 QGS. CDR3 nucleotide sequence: TGTGCTCTCGGTGGGGGGTACACCGATAAACTCATCTTT. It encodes CALGGGYTDKLIF.

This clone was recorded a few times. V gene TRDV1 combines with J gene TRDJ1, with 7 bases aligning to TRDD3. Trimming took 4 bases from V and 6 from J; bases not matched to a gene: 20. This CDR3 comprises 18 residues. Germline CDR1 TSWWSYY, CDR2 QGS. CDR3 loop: CALGASGLGGRGFHKLIF. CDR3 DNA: TGTGCTCTTGGGGCCTCGGGACTTGGGGGACGAGGGTTTCATAAACTCATCTTT.

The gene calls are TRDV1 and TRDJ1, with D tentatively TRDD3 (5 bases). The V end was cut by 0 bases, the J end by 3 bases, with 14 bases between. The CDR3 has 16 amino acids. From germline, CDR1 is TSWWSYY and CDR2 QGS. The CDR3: CALGELWDGIADKLIF. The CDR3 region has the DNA TGTGCTCTTGGGGAACTCTGGGACGGGATTGCCGATAAACTCATCTTT.

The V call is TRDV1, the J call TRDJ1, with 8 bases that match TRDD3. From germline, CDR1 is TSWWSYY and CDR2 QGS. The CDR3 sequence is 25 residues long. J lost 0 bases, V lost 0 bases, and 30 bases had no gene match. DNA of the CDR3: TGTGCTCTTGGGGAACTCCGCTTATTTGTTGCCGCGGGATACGAGCCGAGTAGGTACACCGATAAACTCATCTTT. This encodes CALGELRLFVAAGYEPSRYTDKLIF.

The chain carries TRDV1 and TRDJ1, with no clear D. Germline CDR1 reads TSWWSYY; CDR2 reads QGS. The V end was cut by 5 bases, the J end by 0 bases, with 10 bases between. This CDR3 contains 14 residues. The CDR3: CALGNLTYTDKLIF. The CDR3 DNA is TGTGCTCTTGGGAATTTAACGTACACCGATAAACTCATCTTT.

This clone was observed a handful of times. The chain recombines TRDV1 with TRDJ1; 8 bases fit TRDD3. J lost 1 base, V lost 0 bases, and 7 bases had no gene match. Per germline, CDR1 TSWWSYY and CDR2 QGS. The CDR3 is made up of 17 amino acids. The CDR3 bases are TGTGCTCTTGGGGAACTTGACCGGGGGATAACCACCGATAAACTCATCTTT. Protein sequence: CALGELDRGITTDKLIF.

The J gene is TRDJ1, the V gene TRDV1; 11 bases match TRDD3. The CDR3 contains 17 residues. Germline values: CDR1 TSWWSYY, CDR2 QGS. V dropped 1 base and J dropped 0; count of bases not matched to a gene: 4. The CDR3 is CALGEPLGDTNTDKLIF. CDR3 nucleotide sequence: TGTGCTCTTGGGGAACCCCTGGGGGATACTAACACCGATAAACTCATCTTT.

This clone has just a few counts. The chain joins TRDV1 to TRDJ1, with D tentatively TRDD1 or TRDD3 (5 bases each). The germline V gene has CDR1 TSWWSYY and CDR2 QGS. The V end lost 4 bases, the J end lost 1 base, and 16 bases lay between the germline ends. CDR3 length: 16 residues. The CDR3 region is CALGGKIRGGTDKLIF. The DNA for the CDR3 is TGTGCTCTTGGGGGCAAAATACGGGGGGGCACCGATAAACTCATCTTT.

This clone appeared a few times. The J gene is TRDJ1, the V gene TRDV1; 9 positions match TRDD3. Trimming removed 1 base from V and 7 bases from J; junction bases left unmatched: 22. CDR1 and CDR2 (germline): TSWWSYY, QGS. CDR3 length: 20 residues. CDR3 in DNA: TGTGCTCTTGGGGAACCTATAGAAGGGGTCCGACTGGGGGAGAAGGGTAAACTCATCTTT. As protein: CALGEPIEGVRLGEKGKLIF.

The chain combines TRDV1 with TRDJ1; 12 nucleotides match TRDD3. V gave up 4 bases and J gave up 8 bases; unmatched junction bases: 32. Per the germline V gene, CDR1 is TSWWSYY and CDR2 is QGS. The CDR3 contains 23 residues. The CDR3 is CALGVRFRLLDVLTQTGGYKLIF. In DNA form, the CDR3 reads TGTGCTCTTGGGGTCCGGTTTAGACTTTTAGATGTCCTAACTCAAACTGGGGGATACAAACTCATCTTT.

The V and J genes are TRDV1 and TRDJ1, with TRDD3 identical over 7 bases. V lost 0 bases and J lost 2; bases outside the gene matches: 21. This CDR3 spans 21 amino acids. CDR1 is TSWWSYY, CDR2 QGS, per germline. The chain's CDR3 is CALGELRFYPVLGKITDKLIF. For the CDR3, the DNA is TGTGCTCTTGGGGAACTGCGTTTCTACCCCGTACTGGGGAAAATAACCGATAAACTCATCTTT.

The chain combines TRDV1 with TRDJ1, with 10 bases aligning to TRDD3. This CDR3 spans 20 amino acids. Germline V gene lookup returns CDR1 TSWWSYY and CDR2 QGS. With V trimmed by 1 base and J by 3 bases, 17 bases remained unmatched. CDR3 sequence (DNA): TGTGCTCTTGGGGAACCTCACTTTCCGCTGGGGGATAATGGCCCCGATAAACTCATCTTT. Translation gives CALGEPHFPLGDNGPDKLIF.

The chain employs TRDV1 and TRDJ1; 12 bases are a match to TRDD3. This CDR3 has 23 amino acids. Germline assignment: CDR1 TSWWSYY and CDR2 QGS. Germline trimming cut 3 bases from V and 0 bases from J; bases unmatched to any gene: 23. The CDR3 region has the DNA TGTGCTCTTGGGGACGCAAAACCTCCTAAAAGGGACTGGGGGATACAAAACACCGATAAACTCATCTTT. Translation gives CALGDAKPPKRDWGIQNTDKLIF.

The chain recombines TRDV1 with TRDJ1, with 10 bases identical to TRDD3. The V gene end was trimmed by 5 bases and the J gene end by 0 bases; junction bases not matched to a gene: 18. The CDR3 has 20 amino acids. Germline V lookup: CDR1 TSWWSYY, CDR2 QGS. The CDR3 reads CALGSILKGGYAAYTDKLIF. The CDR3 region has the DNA TGTGCTCTTGGGTCCATTCTAAAAGGGGGATACGCTGCATACACCGATAAACTCATCTTT.

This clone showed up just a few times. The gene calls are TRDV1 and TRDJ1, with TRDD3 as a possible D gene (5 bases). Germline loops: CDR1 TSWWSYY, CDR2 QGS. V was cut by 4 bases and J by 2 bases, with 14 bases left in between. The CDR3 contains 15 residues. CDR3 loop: CALGGSLGRTDKLIF. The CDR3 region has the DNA TGTGCTCTTGGGGGGTCCCTGGGTCGGACCGATAAACTCATCTTT.